The clone carrying this T cell receptor (beta chain) turned up a few times. Its specificity is unknown. This record comes from a study of beta chain features in type 1 diabetes. Study outcomes and limitations: For Type 1 diabetes patients, all four CD4+ subsets carried TCRB CDR3s that were moderately but significantly shorter.

Reverse transcription of all isolated RNA meant that expressed TCRB transcripts were sequenced. The assay was immunoSEQ multiplex PCR, and TCRdb's table has in-frame clones only and misses some. The profile shows 600,000 to 700,000 clones, around 11% of them singletons. The sequenced sample was naive CD4+ T cells from blood. This clonotype was sampled from a man aged 30 to 39 with type 1 diabetes.

The CDR3 spells CASSLGTSGQETQYF. The DNA of the CDR3 is TGTGCCAGCAGCTTAGGGACTAGCGGCCAAGAGACCCAGTACTTC. The V gene is TRBV7-3, the J gene TRBJ2-5, with TRBD2 matching over 11 bases. Germline V gene data show CDR1 as SGHTA and CDR2 as FQGTGA. The CDR3 spans 15 residues. With 2 bases clipped from V and 1 base from J, the junction kept 0 bases outside the gene matches.